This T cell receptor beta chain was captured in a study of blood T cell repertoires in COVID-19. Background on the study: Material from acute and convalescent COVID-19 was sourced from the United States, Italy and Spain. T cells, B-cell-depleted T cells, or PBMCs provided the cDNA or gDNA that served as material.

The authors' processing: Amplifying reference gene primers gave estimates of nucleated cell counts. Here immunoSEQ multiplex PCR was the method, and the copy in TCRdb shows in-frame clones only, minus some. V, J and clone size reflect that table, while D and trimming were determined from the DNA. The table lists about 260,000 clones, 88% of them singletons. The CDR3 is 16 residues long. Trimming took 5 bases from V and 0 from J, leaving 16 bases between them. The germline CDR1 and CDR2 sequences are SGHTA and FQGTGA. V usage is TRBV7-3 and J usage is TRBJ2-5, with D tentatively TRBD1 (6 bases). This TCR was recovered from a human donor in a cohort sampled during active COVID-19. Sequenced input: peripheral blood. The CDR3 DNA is TGTGCCAGCAGCCCCACCGCAGGGGCATACCAAGAGACCCAGTACTTC. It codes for CASSPTAGAYQETQYF.